This T cell receptor (beta chain) was identified during a study of identical twins. General study points: In monozygotic twins, models underestimated the sharing of out-of-frame TCR alpha.

There are many counts of this clonotype. Its specificity is unknown. TCRdb reprocessed the 5' RACE reads via MiXCR and lists one record per CDR3 protein. Seen here are around 480,000 distinct CDR3 sequences, over 12% observed once, and the top ten hold 0.4% to 0.55%. CDR1 is SNHLY and CDR2 is FYNNEI in the germline V gene. This CDR3 comprises 10 residues. The V end lost 6 bases, the J end lost 7 bases, and 4 bases lay between the germline ends. This sample also appeared in a second study, on yellow fever vaccine responses in identical twins.

The sequence was collected from a woman aged 18-30 years in good health. The source material was CD4+ T cells sorted from blood. This chain links TRBV2 with TRBJ2-1, with no clear D. CDR3 loop: CASSRNEQFF. The CDR3 nucleotides are TGTGCCAGCAGCAGGAATGAGCAGTTCTTC.